The clone carrying this TCR beta chain has just one count. Its antigen is undetermined. Time point: cycle 4 day 1 (C4D1), after 5 to 7 weeks of nivolumab. All trial patients relapsed after autologous stem cell transplantation. Patients reached a best response of complete response, partial response or progressive disease. CDR3 length equals 14 residues. Trimming cost V 7 bases and J 6 bases, with 17 bases left between them. CDR1 is MDHEN, CDR2 SYDVKM, per germline. Here immunoSEQ multiplex PCR was the method, and the copy in TCRdb shows in-frame clones only, minus some. The sample includes approximately 93,000 clones, around 80% seen only once; the top ten take about 9.4%. The sample is drawn from a study of PD-1 blockade in classical Hodgkin lymphoma. Across the study: Every 2 weeks, patients got 3 mg/kg intravenous nivolumab. Broader study findings: Patients newly diagnosed and complete responders had comparable baseline diversity. It was reported that newly diagnosed patients had less baseline TCR diversity than healthy donors.

This chain joins TRBV28 and TRBJ2-3; D is ambiguous. The starting material was peripheral blood mononuclear cells (PBMCs), obtained before the fourth cycle of nivolumab. This receptor was taken from a human donor with classical Hodgkin lymphoma. CDR3 nucleotide sequence: TGTGCCAGCAAGTCCCCAGTGGCGCCGGATACGCAGTATTTT. Protein: CASKSPVAPDTQYF.